These 18 T cell receptor beta chains were sequenced from one sample in a study of blood T cell repertoires in COVID-19. This table comes from immunoSEQ multiplex PCR, and its TCRdb copy is limited to in-frame clones, with some not included. The sample gives approximately 300,000 clones, 75% to 95% of which show up once; 6.8% is in the top ten. The sequenced sample consisted of peripheral blood. The receptors were sampled from a woman in her twenties or thirties with COVID-19, enrolled during active disease.

DNA of the CDR3: TGTGCCAGCAGCTCTCCGGGACAGGGGGCGAGGACAGATACGCAGTATTTT. Protein: CASSSPGQGARTDTQYF. The chain joins TRBV5-6 to TRBJ2-3, with 12 bases that match TRBD1. The CDR3 spans 17 residues. With V trimmed by 3 bases and J by 3 bases, 8 bases remained unmatched. The germline gives CDR1 SGHDT, CDR2 YYEEEE.

The chain combines TRBV4-1 with TRBJ2-2; TRBD1 matches 7 bases. The CDR3 sequence is 16 residues long. From germline, CDR1 is MGHRA and CDR2 YSYEKL. Germline trimming cut 4 bases from V and 2 bases from J; bases unmatched to any gene: 7. CDR3 region: CASSPTGTANTGELFF. Written as DNA, the CDR3 is TGCGCCAGCAGCCCGACCGGGACAGCAAACACCGGGGAGCTGTTTTTT.

The J gene is TRBJ2-7, the V gene TRBV4-2; the match to TRBD1 covers 8 bases. From germline, CDR1 is LGHNA and CDR2 YNFKEQ. This CDR3 region has 15 residues. J lost 3 bases, V lost 0 bases, and 4 bases had no gene match. This chain's CDR3 is CASSQEEQGVYEQYF. The CDR3 DNA follows: TGTGCCAGCAGCCAAGAAGAACAGGGGGTCTACGAGCAGTACTTC.

In its sample, this clone was seen once. The chain couples TRBV5-5 to TRBJ1-6, with D tentatively TRBD1 (5 bases). Germline loops: CDR1 SGHKS, CDR2 YYEKEE (reference sequence). Deletions cut 0 bases from V and 7 bases from J, with 11 bases between. This CDR3 is 15 amino acids long. This CDR3 is CASSLGGRGNSPLHF. CDR3 bases: TGTGCCAGCAGCTTGGGAGGGCGGGGGAATTCACCCCTCCACTTT.

This clone was counted a single time. The chain employs TRBV7-9 and TRBJ2-4; D gene uncertain. This CDR3 spans 13 amino acids. The germline V gene encodes CDR1 SEHNR and CDR2 FQNEAQ (reference sequence). The CDR3 is CAITTIAKNIQYF. The CDR3 DNA follows: TGTGCGATTACCACTATAGCCAAAAACATTCAGTACTTC.

The V gene is TRBV30, the J gene TRBJ2-7, with a weak D call TRBD1 (8 bases). Looked up from germline, CDR1 is GTSNPN and CDR2 is SVGIG (reference sequence). V lost 7 bases and J lost 6, with 16 bases in between. The CDR3 runs 12 residues. CDR3 nucleotide sequence: TGTGCCTTACAACAGGGGGGGAGCGAGCAGTACTTC. Its translation: CALQQGGSEQYF.

This chain links TRBV28 with TRBJ2-7; TRBD1 is a possible D gene (6 bases). The CDR3 consists of 14 residues. Per the germline V gene, CDR1 is MDHEN and CDR2 is SYDVKM. The V and J ends lost 4 bases and 7 bases respectively, with 17 bases between them. The CDR3 nucleotides read TGTGCCAGCAGTTCTTACAGGGTTGGAAGGGAGCAGTACTTC. Protein sequence: CASSSYRVGREQYF.

This chain links TRBV7-8 with TRBJ2-1, with D possibly being TRBD1 (5 bases). Trimming removed 5 bases from V and 3 bases from J, with 11 bases in between. Germline CDR1 reads SGHVS; CDR2 reads FQNEAQ. This CDR3 has 14 amino acids. Here the CDR3 DNA reads TGTGCCAGCAGCCCGACAAGGGGCTACAATGAGCAGTTCTTC. It translates to CASSPTRGYNEQFF.

This chain connects TRBV18 to TRBJ1-2; 9 bases agree with TRBD1. The CDR3 loop spans 15 amino acids. Looked up from germline, CDR1 is KGHSH and CDR2 is LQKENI. J gave up 4 bases and V 3 bases, and 6 bases lay outside the gene matches. CDR3 protein: CASSPGQGYFYGYTF. In nucleotides, the CDR3 is TGTGCCAGCTCACCGGGACAGGGTTACTTCTATGGCTACACCTTC.

The gene calls are TRBV14 and TRBJ2-1; 9 bases agree with TRBD2. The germline V gene has CDR1 SGHDN and CDR2 FVKESK. The trim removed 5 bases at V and 5 bases at J, leaving 13 bases unmatched. CDR3 length: 17 amino acids. The CDR3 reads CASSKDRAGGGHNEQFF. The CDR3 DNA reads as TGTGCCAGCAGCAAGGATCGCGCGGGAGGGGGACACAATGAGCAGTTCTTC.

The CDR3 nucleotides are TGTGCCAGTAGCCGTAACGGAGTGGCGGGAGGTACCTACGAGCAGTACTTC. Its translation is CASSRNGVAGGTYEQYF. The V and J genes are TRBV19 and TRBJ2-7; 8 bases match TRBD2. Germline CDR1 is LNHDA and CDR2 is SQIVND (reference sequence). The CDR3 has 17 residues. V lost 6 bases, J lost 2 bases, and 15 bases stayed unmatched.

The rearrangement joins TRBV6-2 or TRBV6-3 to TRBJ2-1, with 8 positions matching TRBD2. After removal of 4 bases from V and 5 bases from J, the junction contained 13 bases not matched to a gene. Germline CDR1 reads MNHEY; CDR2 reads SVGEGT. This CDR3 is 17 amino acids long. This CDR3 is CASSFPSGSGVNNEQFF. The CDR3 bases are TGTGCCAGCAGTTTCCCCAGCGGGAGTGGTGTTAACAATGAGCAGTTCTTC.

V and J are TRBV4-1 and TRBJ2-1; TRBD2 matches at 9 bases. Trimming took 4 bases from V and 4 from J; bases not matched to a gene: 17. This CDR3 spans 19 amino acids. Looked up from germline, CDR1 is MGHRA and CDR2 is YSYEKL. CDR3 loop: CASSRLGTGTSSSYNEQFF. CDR3 coding DNA: TGCGCCAGCAGCCGCCTAGGGACTGGGACTAGCTCCTCATACAATGAGCAGTTCTTC.

This clone was detected a few times. The CDR3 DNA is TGTGCCACCAGTGATTACGGCGGGAGCACTCTCAATGAGCAGTTCTTC. It specifies CATSDYGGSTLNEQFF. The genes are TRBV24-1 and TRBJ2-1; 7 nucleotides line up with TRBD2. Germline CDR1 KGHDR, CDR2 SFDVKD. CDR3 size: 16 residues. V lost 2 bases to trimming and J lost 6 bases; unmatched junction nucleotides: 9.

This chain uses TRBV6-2 or TRBV6-3 with TRBJ2-3, with 7 positions matching TRBD2. In germline, CDR1 is MNHEY, CDR2 SVGEGT. Trimming took 5 bases from V and 0 from J; bases not matched to a gene: 5. CDR3 size: 15 residues. CDR3 bases: TGTGCCAGCAGTGCGGTCGGGGGGAGCACAGATACGCAGTATTTT. This translates into CASSAVGGSTDTQYF.

The chain couples TRBV28 to TRBJ1-5, with 7 nucleotides matching TRBD1. The CDR3 contains 13 residues. Germline lookup yields CDR1 MDHEN and CDR2 SYDVKM. J was trimmed by 2 bases and V by 8 bases; bases with no gene match: 3. Written as DNA, the CDR3 is TGTGCCAGCGTCACAGGGGGCAATCAGCCCCAGCATTTT. It specifies CASVTGGNQPQHF.

The chain employs TRBV5-1 and TRBJ1-4; 9 nucleotides align to TRBD1. This CDR3 region has 15 residues. Germline CDR1 is SGHRS and CDR2 is YFSETQ. J gave up 4 bases and V 4 bases, and 5 bases lay outside the gene matches. The CDR3 reads CASSHPTGGNEKLFF. The CDR3 region has the DNA TGCGCCAGCAGCCACCCGACAGGGGGTAATGAAAAACTGTTTTTT. The full variable domain, with the rest looked up from reference TRBV5-1 and TRBJ1-4, is KAGVTQTPRYLIKTRGQQVTLSCSPISGHRSVSWYQQTPGQGLQFLFEYFSETQRNKGNFPGRFSGRQFSNSRSEMNVSTLELGDSALYLCASSHPTGGNEKLFFGSGTQLSVL.

This chain joins TRBV7-8 and TRBJ2-7; no firm D call. Germline CDR1 reads SGHVS; CDR2 reads FQNEAQ. CDR3 length equals 15 residues. With 5 bases removed from V and 0 bases from J, the gap between germline ends came to 14 bases. CDR3 bases: TGTGCCAGCAGCCAACTTCAGGATAGCTCCTACGAGCAGTACTTC. Protein sequence: CASSQLQDSSYEQYF.